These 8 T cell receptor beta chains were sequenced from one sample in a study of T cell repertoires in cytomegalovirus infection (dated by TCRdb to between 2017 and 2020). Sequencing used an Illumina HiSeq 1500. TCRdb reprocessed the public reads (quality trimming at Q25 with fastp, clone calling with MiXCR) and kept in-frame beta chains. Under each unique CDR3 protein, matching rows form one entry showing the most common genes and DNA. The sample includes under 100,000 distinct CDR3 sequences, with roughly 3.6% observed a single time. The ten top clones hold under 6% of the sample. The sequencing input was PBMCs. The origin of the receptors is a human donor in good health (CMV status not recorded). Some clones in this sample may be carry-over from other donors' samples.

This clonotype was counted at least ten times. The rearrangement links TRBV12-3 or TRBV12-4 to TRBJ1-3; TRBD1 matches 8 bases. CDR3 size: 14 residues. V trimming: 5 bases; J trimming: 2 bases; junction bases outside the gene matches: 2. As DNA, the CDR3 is TGTGCCAGCAGTCCGGACAGGGCTGGAAACACCATATATTTT. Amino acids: CASSPDRAGNTIYF.

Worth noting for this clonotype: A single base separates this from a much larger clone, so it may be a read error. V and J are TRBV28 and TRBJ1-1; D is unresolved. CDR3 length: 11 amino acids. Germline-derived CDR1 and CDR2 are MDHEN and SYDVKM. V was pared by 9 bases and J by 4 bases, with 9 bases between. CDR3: CASRLSTEAFF. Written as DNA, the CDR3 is TGTGCCAGTAGACTGAGCACTGAAGCTTTCTTT.

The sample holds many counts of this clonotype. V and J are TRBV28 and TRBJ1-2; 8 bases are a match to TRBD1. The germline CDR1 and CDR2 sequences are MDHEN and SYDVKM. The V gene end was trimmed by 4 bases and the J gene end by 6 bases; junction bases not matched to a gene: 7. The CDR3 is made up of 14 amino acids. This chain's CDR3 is CASSSPRTGHGYTF. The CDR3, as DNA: TGTGCCAGCAGTTCTCCCAGGACAGGGCATGGCTACACCTTC.

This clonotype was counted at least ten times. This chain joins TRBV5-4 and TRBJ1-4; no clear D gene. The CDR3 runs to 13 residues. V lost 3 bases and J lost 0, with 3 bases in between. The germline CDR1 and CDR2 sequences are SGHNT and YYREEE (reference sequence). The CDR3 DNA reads TGTGCCAGCAGCTGGGCAACTAATGAAAAACTGTTTTTT. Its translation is CASSWATNEKLFF.

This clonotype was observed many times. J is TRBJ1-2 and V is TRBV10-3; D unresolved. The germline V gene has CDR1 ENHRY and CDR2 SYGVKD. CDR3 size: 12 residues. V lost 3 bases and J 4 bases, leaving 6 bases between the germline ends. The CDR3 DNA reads TGTGCCATCAGTGAAGTGGTCTATGGCTACACCTTC. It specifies CAISEVVYGYTF.

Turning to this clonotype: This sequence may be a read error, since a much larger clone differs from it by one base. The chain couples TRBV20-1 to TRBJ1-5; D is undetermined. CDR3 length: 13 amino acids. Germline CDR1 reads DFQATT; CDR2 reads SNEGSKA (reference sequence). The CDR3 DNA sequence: TGCAGTGCGACGGAGTATAGCCATCAGCCCCAGCATTTT. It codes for CSATEYSHQPQHF.

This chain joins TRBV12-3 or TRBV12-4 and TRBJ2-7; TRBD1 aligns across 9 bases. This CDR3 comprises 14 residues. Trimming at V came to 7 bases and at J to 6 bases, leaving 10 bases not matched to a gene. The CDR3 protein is CASTTLTGGGEQYF. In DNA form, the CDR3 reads TGTGCCAGCACCACACTGACAGGGGGTGGCGAGCAGTACTTC.

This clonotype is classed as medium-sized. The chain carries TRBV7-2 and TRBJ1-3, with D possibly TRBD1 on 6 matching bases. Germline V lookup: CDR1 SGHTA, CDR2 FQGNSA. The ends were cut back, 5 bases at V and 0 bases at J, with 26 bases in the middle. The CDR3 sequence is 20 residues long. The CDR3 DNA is TGTGCCAGCAGCCCATTCTCCCCTCGGACAGTCAGCTCCTCTGGAAACACCATATATTTT. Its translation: CASSPFSPRTVSSSGNTIYF.